This T cell receptor (beta chain) was sequenced for a study of OX40 agonist ivuxolimab in advanced cancers. Turning to the study itself: Having had anti-PD-1, anti-PD-L1 or anti-CTLA-4 therapy before was allowed, and about 42% had some. Three individuals attained partial responses, comprising one hepatocellular carcinoma case and two cutaneous melanoma cases.

As to this clone: Antigen unknown.

Only in-frame clones appear in the TCRdb table, and some are missing; sequencing was by immunoSEQ multiplex PCR. The sample yields approximately 63,000 clones, just over 85% seen once. Study-level results: Researchers did not establish what antigens the expanded peripheral T cells target.

Trimming removed 1 base from V and 4 bases from J, with 12 bases in between. From germline, CDR1 is SEHNR and CDR2 FQNEAQ (reference sequence). The CDR3 extends over 15 amino acids. The input for sequencing was CD4+ or CD8+ T cells sorted from blood, taken in a trial of the OX40 agonist ivuxolimab. The TCR was taken from an adult with an advanced solid tumor such as melanoma, head and neck, liver or kidney cancer. The rearrangement links TRBV7-9 to TRBJ2-3, with D possibly TRBD1 on 5 matching bases. Here the CDR3 reads CASSLVQGWADTQYF. DNA for the CDR3: TGTGCCAGCAGCTTAGTTCAGGGATGGGCAGATACGCAGTATTTT.